These 25 T cell receptor beta chains were sequenced from one sample in a study of T-cell memory formation after mild COVID-19. TCRdb re-derived calls from the 5' RACE reads in MiXCR, one entry per CDR3 protein. The sample contains 34,000 or so distinct CDR3 sequences, around 7.7% of which appear only once. Sequencing was done on a sample of PBMCs or a T cell subset sorted from them (not recorded which). These receptors were taken from a man between 18 and 29 years old who had mild COVID-19 (a few samples of this study predate the infection). Cell type and time point are not known.

J is TRBJ2-6 and V is TRBV4-3; D may correspond to TRBD1 or TRBD2 (5 bases each). The CDR3 contains 20 residues. CDR1 is LGHNA and CDR2 is YSLEER in the germline V gene. Trimming shortened V by 1 base and J by 0 bases, and 19 bases separated the two germline ends. The CDR3 protein is CASSQGGRGLFFSGANVLTF. The CDR3 nucleotides read TGCGCCAGCAGCCAAGGGGGCCGGGGTTTATTTTTCTCTGGGGCCAACGTCCTGACTTTC.

This clonotype was counted ten times or more. This chain uses TRBV7-9 with TRBJ1-1, with 7 bases aligning to TRBD1. This CDR3 is built from 15 residues. Germline values: CDR1 SEHNR, CDR2 FQNEAQ (reference sequence). V gave up 4 bases and J gave up 3 bases; unmatched junction bases: 8. The CDR3 DNA reads TGTGCCAGCAGCTCATTTGCTACAGGGGACACTGAAGCTTTCTTT. It is translated as CASSSFATGDTEAFF.

This clonotype has at least ten counts. This chain uses TRBV7-9 with TRBJ2-3; no definite D call. Germline V CDR1 and CDR2: SEHNR, FQNEAQ (reference sequence). Trimming shortened V by 3 bases and J by 6 bases, and 16 bases separated the two germline ends. The CDR3 covers 15 residues. The CDR3 region has the DNA TGTGCCAGCAGCTTGGAGATAGGGTACTCGGATACGCAGTATTTT. Amino acids: CASSLEIGYSDTQYF.

This clonotype was recorded many times. The V call is TRBV7-2, the J call TRBJ2-1; TRBD1 matches at 9 bases. Germline V gives CDR1 SGHTA, CDR2 FQGNSA. The V and J ends lost 5 bases and 3 bases, in that order; junction bases with no gene match: 5. This CDR3 is built from 15 residues. The CDR3 bases are TGTGCCAGCAGCACGGGACAGGGTAACTACAATGAGCAGTTCTTC. Amino acids: CASSTGQGNYNEQFF.

The table lists this clonotype with many counts. The chain uses TRBV7-2 and TRBJ2-5; a weak D match, TRBD2 (5 bases). V shed 2 bases and J shed 3 bases, with 13 bases lying between them. Germline CDR1 reads SGHTA; CDR2 reads FQGNSA. The CDR3 covers 15 residues. The CDR3 spells CASSLNRGPEETQYF. CDR3 in DNA: TGTGCCAGCAGCTTAAATCGCGGGCCGGAAGAGACCCAGTACTTC.

This clonotype was recorded many times. The V call is TRBV4-1, the J call TRBJ2-3; D gene ambiguous. Deletions cut 0 bases from V and 0 bases from J, with 10 bases between. The CDR3 consists of 16 residues. Germline CDR1 reads MGHRA; CDR2 reads YSYEKL. CDR3 sequence: CASSQEGIPSTDTQYF. The DNA of the CDR3 is TGCGCCAGCAGCCAAGAGGGGATCCCTAGCACAGATACGCAGTATTTT.

This clonotype has more than one count but fewer than ten. This chain uses TRBV5-1 with TRBJ2-3; D gene ambiguous. The germline CDR1 and CDR2 sequences are SGHRS and YFSETQ. The length of the CDR3 is 15 residues. V lost 1 base, J lost 2 bases, and 11 bases lay in between. CDR3 protein: CASSLRVVNTDTQYF. In DNA, the CDR3 is TGCGCCAGCAGCTTGAGGGTGGTTAACACAGATACGCAGTATTTT. Looking up the rest from reference TRBV5-1 and TRBJ2-3 gives the full variable domain: KAGVTQTPRYLIKTRGQQVTLSCSPISGHRSVSWYQQTPGQGLQFLFEYFSETQRNKGNFPGRFSGRQFSNSRSEMNVSTLELGDSALYLCASSLRVVNTDTQYFGPGTRLTVL.

The chain recombines TRBV20-1 with TRBJ2-7, with D perhaps TRBD1 or TRBD2 (5 bases each). The CDR3 sequence is 13 residues long. The ends were cut back, 4 bases at V and 2 bases at J, with 12 bases in the middle. From germline, CDR1 is DFQATT and CDR2 SNEGSKA (reference sequence). The CDR3: CSATGTRAYEQYF. CDR3 DNA sequence: TGCAGTGCTACTGGGACGCGTGCCTACGAGCAGTACTTC.

This sequence joins TRBV2 and TRBJ1-5; D uncertain. The V end lost 5 bases, the J end lost 0 bases, and 11 bases lay between the germline ends. Per the germline V gene, CDR1 is SNHLY and CDR2 is FYNNEI. This CDR3 contains 15 residues. CDR3 coding DNA: TGTGCCAGCAGTCGGAACGGGAATAGCAATCAGCCCCAGCATTTT. It is translated as CASSRNGNSNQPQHF. The full variable domain, completed using reference TRBV2 and TRBJ1-5, is EPEVTQTPSHQVTQMGQEVILRCVPISNHLYFYWYRQILGQKVEFLVSFYNNEISEKSEIFDDQFSVERPDGSNFTLKIRSTKLEDSAMYFCASSRNGNSNQPQHFGDGTRLSIL.

This clonotype was counted at least ten times. The rearrangement joins TRBV10-3 to TRBJ1-1; perhaps TRBD1 as D (6 bases). CDR3 length: 15 residues. Between the trimmed V and J ends, which lost 3 bases and 5 bases, there was a span of 16 bases. Per germline, CDR1 ENHRY and CDR2 SYGVKD. This CDR3 is CAISEGGASGTEAFF. In DNA, the CDR3 is TGTGCCATCAGTGAAGGGGGGGCGAGTGGGACTGAAGCTTTCTTT.

This clonotype was picked up many times. The chain couples TRBV7-8 to TRBJ2-1; 10 bases are shared with TRBD2. This CDR3 has 17 residues. Germline V gene lookup returns CDR1 SGHVS and CDR2 FQNEAQ. J was trimmed by 0 bases and V by 5 bases; bases with no gene match: 7. The CDR3: CASSPSGGTTSYNEQFF. In DNA, the CDR3 is TGTGCCAGCAGCCCTAGCGGGGGCACTACCTCCTACAATGAGCAGTTCTTC.

This clonotype counts as medium-sized. Here the CDR3 DNA reads TGTGCCAGCAGCACGGGGCCCACAGATACGCAGTATTTT. Protein: CASSTGPTDTQYF. This sequence joins TRBV6-4 and TRBJ2-3; D is tentatively TRBD1 or TRBD2 (5 bases each). Germline V gene sequence: CDR1 MRHNA, CDR2 SNTAGT. Trimming took 6 bases from V and 2 from J, leaving 9 bases between them. This CDR3 has 13 residues.

This clonotype was found a few times. The chain employs TRBV18 and TRBJ2-3; 8 positions match TRBD2. Germline loops: CDR1 KGHSH, CDR2 LQKENI. V trimming: 6 bases; J trimming: 3 bases; junction bases outside the gene matches: 8. The CDR3 totals 15 residues. CDR3 region: CASSTGGVLTDTQYF. The CDR3 DNA is TGTGCCAGCTCGACGGGGGGGGTACTAACAGATACGCAGTATTTT.

This clonotype has at least ten counts. This chain joins TRBV20-1 and TRBJ2-5; weak D call: TRBD2 (6 bases). Per the germline V gene, CDR1 is DFQATT and CDR2 is SNEGSKA (reference sequence). Trimming shortened V by 0 bases and J by 5 bases, and 16 bases separated the two germline ends. This CDR3 has 15 amino acids. This CDR3 is CSARDIGDSGETQYF. The DNA for the CDR3 is TGCAGTGCTAGAGACATAGGGGACTCCGGGGAGACCCAGTACTTC.

This sequence joins TRBV7-2 and TRBJ2-6; no reliable D call. Germline V gene lookup returns CDR1 SGHTA and CDR2 FQGNSA. The CDR3 loop spans 16 amino acids. V gave up 3 bases and J gave up 0 bases, with 9 bases separating them. The CDR3 reads CASSFWAISGANVLTF. Here the CDR3 DNA reads TGTGCCAGCAGCTTTTGGGCCATCTCTGGGGCCAACGTCCTGACTTTC. Full variable domain (remainder filled in from reference TRBV7-2 and TRBJ2-6): GAGVSQSPSNKVTEKGKDVELRCDPISGHTALYWYRQSLGQGLEFLIYFQGNSAPDKSGLPSDRFSAERTGGSVSTLTIQRTQQEDSAVYLCASSFWAISGANVLTFGAGSRLTVL.

This clonotype turned up a few times. This chain uses TRBV25-1 with TRBJ2-7; 8 positions match TRBD2. The CDR3 totals 16 residues. In germline, CDR1 is MGHDK, CDR2 SYGVNS. J lost 4 bases, V lost 3 bases, and 11 bases had no gene match. The CDR3 nucleotides are TGTGCCAGCAGTGATGATGTGCGGGGGGACGGGTACGAGCAGTACTTC. Its protein product is CASSDDVRGDGYEQYF.

The sample holds many counts of this clonotype. The chain recombines TRBV5-1 with TRBJ2-5; 11 bases line up with TRBD2. Germline trimming cut 4 bases from V and 5 bases from J; bases unmatched to any gene: 7. This CDR3 contains 15 residues. Looked up from germline, CDR1 is SGHRS and CDR2 is YFSETQ. CDR3 amino acids: CASSTGLAAKETQYF. CDR3 nucleotides: TGCGCCAGCAGCACGGGACTAGCGGCCAAGGAGACCCAGTACTTC.

Here the CDR3 reads CASSVRSAETQYF. For the CDR3, the DNA is TGTGCCAGCAGTGTTCGATCGGCAGAGACCCAGTACTTC. V usage is TRBV6-5 and J usage is TRBJ2-5; D is ambiguous. The V gene's germline CDR1 is MNHEY and CDR2 SVGAGI. The CDR3 length is 13 residues. V dropped 5 bases and J dropped 4 bases, with 11 bases sitting between them.

The table lists this clonotype with a few counts. The chain joins TRBV12-3 or TRBV12-4 to TRBJ1-2; unclear D gene. V lost 1 base, J lost 4 bases, and 7 bases lay in between. The CDR3 loop spans 13 amino acids. This chain's CDR3 is CASSLGHPYGYTF. The CDR3 DNA is TGTGCCAGCAGTTTAGGCCATCCCTATGGCTACACCTTC.

This clonotype was seen ten or more times. The rearrangement uses TRBV20-1 and TRBJ1-1, with TRBD1 matching over 8 bases. The CDR3 consists of 13 residues. The germline V gene encodes CDR1 DFQATT and CDR2 SNEGSKA (reference sequence). Unmatched junction bases numbered 6, after V lost 4 bases and J lost 5 bases. CDR3 in amino acids: CSATQGAETEAFF. CDR3 DNA: TGCAGTGCTACCCAGGGGGCAGAAACTGAAGCTTTCTTT.

This clonotype was picked up many times. The chain has TRBV2 and TRBJ1-5; weak D call: TRBD1 (5 bases). The germline gives CDR1 SNHLY, CDR2 FYNNEI. This CDR3 is built from 15 residues. Trimming shortened V by 7 bases and J by 0 bases, and 13 bases separated the two germline ends. As DNA, the CDR3 is TGTGCCAGCAAATTGGGGGGAGATAGCAATCAGCCCCAGCATTTT. This encodes CASKLGGDSNQPQHF.

At least ten counts were recorded for this clonotype. This sequence joins TRBV12-3 or TRBV12-4 and TRBJ1-1; no firm D call. The CDR3 consists of 15 residues. V lost 1 base, J lost 4 bases, and 13 bases lay in between. CDR3 residues: CASSLGGVLGTEAFF. The CDR3, as DNA: TGTGCCAGCAGTTTAGGCGGAGTCCTGGGCACTGAAGCTTTCTTT.

This clonotype was observed a few times. CDR3 DNA sequence: TGCAGTGCTAGGGACCCCATAAGGGATGGCTACACCTTC. This gives the protein CSARDPIRDGYTF. The chain combines TRBV20-1 with TRBJ1-2; D is ambiguous. This CDR3 spans 13 amino acids. Germline V gene lookup returns CDR1 DFQATT and CDR2 SNEGSKA (reference sequence). Trimming cost V 3 bases and J 6 bases, with 14 bases left between them.

This clonotype was detected many times. This chain links TRBV12-3 or TRBV12-4 with TRBJ2-5; D assignment may be TRBD1 or TRBD2 (6 bases each). CDR3 length: 13 residues. Trimming removed 8 bases from V and 5 bases from J, with 15 bases in between. The CDR3 loop reads CASGRGEGETQYF. In nucleotides, the CDR3 is TGTGCCAGCGGTAGGGGGGAAGGGGAGACCCAGTACTTC.

The CDR3 reads CATSDEDKNTDTQYF. As DNA, the CDR3 is TGTGCCACCAGTGATGAGGACAAAAACACAGATACGCAGTATTTT. The genes are TRBV24-1 and TRBJ2-3; a possible D gene is TRBD1 (5 bases). Deletions cut 3 bases from V and 2 bases from J, with 11 bases between. This CDR3 comprises 15 residues. Per the germline V gene, CDR1 is KGHDR and CDR2 is SFDVKD.